This T cell receptor beta chain was retrieved from a study of response to subunit inactivated influenza vaccine. Germline assignment: CDR1 DFQATT and CDR2 SNEGSKA (reference sequence). The junction had 9 bases not matched to a gene; V was cut back by 6 bases and J by 4 bases. The length of the CDR3 is 14 residues. TCRdb itself ran the RT-PCR reads through MiXCR, one entry per CDR3 protein. Of about 650,000 distinct CDR3 sequences listed, approximately 15% were seen once; the top ten hold around a tenth. The sequences come from PBMCs from blood, collected roughly 12 days after vaccination. The rearrangement joins TRBV20-1 to TRBJ2-1; 7 positions match TRBD1. This receptor was obtained from a man in his forties or fifties who received an inactivated influenza vaccine. CDR3 sequence reads: CSAGPRDRYNEQFF. DNA for the CDR3: TGCAGTGCCGGGCCCCGGGACAGATACAATGAGCAGTTCTTC.